This T cell receptor beta chain was identified in a study of CD4+ T cells in melanoma. Regarding the study as a whole: Reportedly, melanoma neoantigen-specific CD4+ T cells showed varied differentiation states. CD8+ T cell, macrophage and B cell function reportedly correlated with neoantigen-specific CD4+ T cells.

Measured with immunoSEQ multiplex PCR; TCRdb has only the in-frame clones, and not every one. The table lists approximately 230 clones, about 60% of them singletons. Trimming removed 0 bases at V and 10 bases at J, with 7 bases between. The CDR3 is made up of 13 amino acids. CDR1 LNHNV and CDR2 YYDKDF come from the germline V gene (reference sequence). This clone was seen more than once but under ten times. Its antigen is currently unknown. The origin of this receptor is a human donor with melanoma. V is TRBV15 and J is TRBJ1-6; no clear D gene. DNA for the CDR3: TGTGCCACCAGCAGAGAACCAGGATCACCCCTCCACTTT. It codes for CATSREPGSPLHF.